Listed below are T cell receptor beta chains from one sample, sequenced in a study of cytomegalovirus exposure and HLA in healthy donors. Assay: immunoSEQ multiplex PCR; the TCRdb copy retains only in-frame clones and omits some. The top ten clones hold 13% of a sample with over 150,000 clones, approximately 78% of them seen once. Material for sequencing was PBMCs. The origin of the receptors is a woman aged 50 to 65 in good health and CMV-seropositive. Both conserved end residues are part of each CDR3. D genes are given only for firm matches.

TRBD2 | TRBJ2-5 | TRBV7-3 | CASSSSGGRETQYF
. | TRBJ2-1 | TRBV5-4 | CASSLDSGSYNEQFF
. | TRBJ2-6 | TRBV11-2 | CASSSGVSGANVLTF
. | TRBJ2-3 | TRBV5-4 | CASSKDTERTDAQYF
TRBD2 | TRBJ2-5 | TRBV11-2 | CASSYGLAGGQETQYF
TRBD1 | TRBJ2-1 | TRBV6-5 | CASSYSRTGESEQFF
. | TRBJ2-3 | TRBV5-4 | CASSFRIGGGTDTQYF
TRBD2 | TRBJ2-3 | TRBV9 | CASSGWGGTGDTQYF
TRBD2 | TRBJ2-3 | TRBV6-4 | CASSVSGGITDTQYF
TRBD2 | TRBJ2-1 | TRBV6-1 | CASSEMGRAGEFF
. | TRBJ1-1 | TRBV6-6 | CASSYSQGEAFF
TRBD1 | TRBJ2-1 | TRBV18 | CASSPPGRQGASSYNEQFF
TRBD1 | TRBJ1-5 | TRBV6-5 | CASSYKGANQPQHF
. | TRBJ1-5 | TRBV27 | CASSLTGLYQPQHF
TRBD1 | TRBJ1-6 | TRBV12-5 | CASGLSTGGPYNSPLHF
. | TRBJ2-7 | TRBV9 | CASSVDVASSYEQYF
TRBD2 | TRBJ2-7 | TRBV11-1 | CASSPGLAGRYEQYF
. | TRBJ1-1 | TRBV5-8 | CASSYKPDTEAFF
TRBD1 | TRBJ1-5 | TRBV6-6 | CASSMTGGNQPQHF
. | TRBJ1-2 | TRBV6-5 | CASRRGRGDYGYTF
TRBD1 | TRBJ1-6 | TRBV12-5 | CASGGTGGNYNSPLHF